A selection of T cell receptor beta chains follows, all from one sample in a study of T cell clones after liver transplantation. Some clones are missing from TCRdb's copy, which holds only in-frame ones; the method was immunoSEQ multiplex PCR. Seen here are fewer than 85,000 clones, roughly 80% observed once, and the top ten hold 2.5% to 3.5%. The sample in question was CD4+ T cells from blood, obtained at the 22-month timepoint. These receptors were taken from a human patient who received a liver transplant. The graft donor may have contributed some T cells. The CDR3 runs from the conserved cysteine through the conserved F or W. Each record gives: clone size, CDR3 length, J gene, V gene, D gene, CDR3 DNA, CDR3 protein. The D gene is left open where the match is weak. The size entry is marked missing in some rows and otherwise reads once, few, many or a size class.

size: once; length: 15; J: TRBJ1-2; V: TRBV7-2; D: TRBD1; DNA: TGTGCCAGCAGTTCGAACCCCGGGACAGACTATGGCTACACCTTC; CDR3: CASSSNPGTDYGYTF
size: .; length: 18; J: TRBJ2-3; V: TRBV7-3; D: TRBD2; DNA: TGTGCCAGCAGCCCTATGTCCCTCACTAGCGGCGGGACAGATACGCAGTATTTT; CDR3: CASSPMSLTSGGTDTQYF
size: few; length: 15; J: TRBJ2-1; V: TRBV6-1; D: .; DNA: TGTGCCAGCAGTGAACTAGCGACGTTAGTCAATGAGCAGTTCTTC; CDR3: CASSELATLVNEQFF
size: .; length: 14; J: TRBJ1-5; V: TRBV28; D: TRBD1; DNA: TGTGCCAGCAGCTCACAGGGGCCCCATCAGCCCCAGCATTTT; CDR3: CASSSQGPHQPQHF
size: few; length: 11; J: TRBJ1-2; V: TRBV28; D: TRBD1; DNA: TGTGCCAGCCTCAGGGGGCAAGGCTACACCTTC; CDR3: CASLRGQGYTF
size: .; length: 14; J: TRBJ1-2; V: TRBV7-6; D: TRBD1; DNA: TGTGCCAGCAGCCCCAGGGGGTCCGGGAATGGCTACACCTTC; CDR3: CASSPRGSGNGYTF
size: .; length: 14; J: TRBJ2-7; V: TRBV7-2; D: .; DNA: TGTGCCAGCAGCCCGGGACTGCAATCCTACGAGCAGTACTTC; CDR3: CASSPGLQSYEQYF
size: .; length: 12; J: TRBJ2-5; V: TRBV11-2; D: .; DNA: TGTGCCAGCGGCCAATCCCGGGAGACCCAGTACTTC; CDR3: CASGQSRETQYF
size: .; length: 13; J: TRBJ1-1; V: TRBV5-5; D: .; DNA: TGTGCCAGCAGCCTGGAGGGCGTGATTGAAGCTTTCTTT; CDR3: CASSLEGVIEAFF
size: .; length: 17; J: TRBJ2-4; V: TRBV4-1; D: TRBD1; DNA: TGCGCCAGCAGCCACACCCTACAGGGGGGAGGCAAAAACATTCAGTACTTC; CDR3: CASSHTLQGGGKNIQYF
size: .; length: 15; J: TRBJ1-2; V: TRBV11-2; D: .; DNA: TGTGCCAGCAGCTCCAACAGGAGATCTAACTATGGCTACACCTTC; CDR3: CASSSNRRSNYGYTF
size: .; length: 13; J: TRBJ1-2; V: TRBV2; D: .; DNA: TGTGCCAGCAGTGAAACAGGGTCCTATGGCTACACCTTC; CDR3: CASSETGSYGYTF
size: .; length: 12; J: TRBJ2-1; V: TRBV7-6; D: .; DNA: TGTGCCAGCAGCTTAAACGGCAATGAGCAGTTCTTC; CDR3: CASSLNGNEQFF
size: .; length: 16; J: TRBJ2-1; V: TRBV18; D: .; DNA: TGTGCCAGCTCACCGTTTACAGCCTCGGCTCAGAATGAGCAGTTCTTC; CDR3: CASSPFTASAQNEQFF
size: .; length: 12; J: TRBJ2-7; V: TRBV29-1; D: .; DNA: TGCAGCGTTGTTACAGACTCCTACGAGCAGTACTTC; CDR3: CSVVTDSYEQYF
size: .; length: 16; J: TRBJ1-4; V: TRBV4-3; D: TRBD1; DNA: TGCGCCAGCAGCCAAGATAGTGGACAGGGAAATGAAAAACTGTTTTTT; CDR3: CASSQDSGQGNEKLFF
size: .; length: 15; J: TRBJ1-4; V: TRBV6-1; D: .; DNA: TGTGCCAGCTGGGACACGGGCTCAACTAATGAAAAACTGTTTTTT; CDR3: CASWDTGSTNEKLFF
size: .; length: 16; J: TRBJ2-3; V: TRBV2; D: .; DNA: TGTGCCAGCAGTGATCCCCAACCGGGACTGACAGATACGCAGTATTTT; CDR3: CASSDPQPGLTDTQYF
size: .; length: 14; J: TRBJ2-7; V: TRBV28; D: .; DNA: TGTGCCAGCAGGCCAACAGGGCGTGTGCGCGAGCAGTACTTC; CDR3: CASRPTGRVREQYF